This T cell receptor beta chain appears in the sequencing data of a study of CD8+ T cells in alopecia areata. After isolation, RNA underwent reverse transcription to generate cDNA as the sequencing template. TCRdb's table, derived via immunoSEQ multiplex PCR, lists solely in-frame clones and lacks some. Counted here are around 35,000 clones, roughly 50% occurring once; the ten biggest clones make up less than 50%. This CDR3 has 14 amino acids. From germline, CDR1 is SEHNR and CDR2 FQNEAQ (reference sequence). V lost 1 base to trimming and J lost 0 bases, with 7 bases between them. A few counts support this clone. Its matching antigen is unknown. Lesional scalp punch biopsies and peripheral blood came from alopecia areata patients. Broader study findings: Scalp sample sequencing also detects resident alphabeta T cells of normal skin.

The V call is TRBV7-9, the J call TRBJ2-7; D not certain. Material for sequencing was NKG2D-high CD8+ T cells sorted from blood. The sequence came from a human donor with alopecia areata. This CDR3 reads CASSLVTSSYEQYF. DNA of the CDR3: TGTGCCAGCAGCTTAGTTACCTCCTCCTACGAGCAGTACTTC.